These 8 T cell receptor beta chains were all obtained from the same sample, sequenced in a study of blood T cell repertoires in COVID-19. Profiling relied on immunoSEQ multiplex PCR, and the TCRdb table lists in-frame clones only, not all of them. Of 65,000 to 95,000 clones listed, 80% are singletons. Sequenced: peripheral blood. The receptors stem from a woman aged 40 to 50 with active or convalescent COVID-19.

This chain joins TRBV2 and TRBJ1-6; 7 bases are a match to TRBD1. The germline V gene encodes CDR1 SNHLY and CDR2 FYNNEI. The trim removed 3 bases at V and 7 bases at J, leaving 6 bases unmatched. The CDR3 is made up of 15 amino acids. The DNA of the CDR3 is TGTGCCAGCAGTGATAAGGGACAGACGAATTCACCCCTCCACTTT. It codes for CASSDKGQTNSPLHF.

This clone has a handful of counts. The V and J genes are TRBV10-3 and TRBJ2-7; 8 bases agree with TRBD2. CDR3 size: 13 residues. Germline assignment: CDR1 ENHRY and CDR2 SYGVKD. V lost 10 bases and J lost 5; bases outside the gene matches: 10. CDR3 sequence reads: CATHQRGRNEQYF. CDR3 nucleotides: TGTGCCACCCATCAGCGGGGGAGGAACGAGCAGTACTTC.

The chain has TRBV2 and TRBJ1-3; 7 positions match TRBD1. The J segment lost 6 bases and the V segment lost 7 bases, leaving 21 bases of the junction unmatched. CDR1 SNHLY and CDR2 FYNNEI come from the germline V gene. The length of the CDR3 is 18 residues. CDR3 sequence (DNA): TGTGCCAGCACCCTAGAAGGTCGAGGGGGCGACGGAGAAAACACCATATATTTT. Its protein product is CASTLEGRGGDGENTIYF.

The V call is TRBV7-2, the J call TRBJ2-1, with D possibly matching TRBD1 (5 bases). The CDR3 runs to 13 residues. Germline V gives CDR1 SGHTA, CDR2 FQGNSA. Trimming removed 5 bases from V and 7 bases from J, with 12 bases in between. CDR3 bases: TGTGCCAGCAGCACGAGGACATGGAATGAGCAGTTCTTC. This codes for CASSTRTWNEQFF.

The J gene is TRBJ2-1, the V gene TRBV7-9; 7 positions agree with TRBD2. V shed 5 bases, J shed 4 bases, and the junction held 11 bases outside the gene matches. Germline lookup yields CDR1 SEHNR and CDR2 FQNEAQ (reference sequence). This CDR3 spans 16 amino acids. The CDR3 bases are TGTGCCAGCAGCGGCGGAAGCGGGACGAAGTACAATGAGCAGTTCTTC. This translates into CASSGGSGTKYNEQFF.

The chain carries TRBV9 and TRBJ2-7; 10 positions match TRBD1. V lost 0 bases and J lost 5; bases outside the gene matches: 8. This CDR3 spans 16 amino acids. Germline V gives CDR1 SGDLS, CDR2 YYNGEE. This chain's CDR3 is CASSVGGDRGLNEQYF. Here the CDR3 DNA reads TGTGCCAGCAGCGTAGGGGGGGACAGGGGATTGAACGAGCAGTACTTC.

The CDR3 region is CASSPQGSFQPQHF. CDR3 DNA: TGTGCCAGCAGCCCCCAGGGGAGTTTTCAGCCCCAGCATTTT. The chain recombines TRBV7-9 with TRBJ1-5, with D perhaps matching TRBD1 (6 bases). Germline loops: CDR1 SEHNR, CDR2 FQNEAQ (reference sequence). This CDR3 contains 14 residues. Trimming took off 5 bases at V and 6 bases at J, with 14 bases between the two ends.

Details on this clone: One junction end does not reproduce the germline sequence, and a read error may be involved. In DNA, the CDR3 is TGTGCCAACAGTAAGGGGGGGATCTACAATGAGCAGTTCTTC. Translation gives CANSKGGIYNEQFF. V gene TRBV2 combines with J gene TRBJ2-1, with a tentative D call TRBD2 (7 bases). Germline CDR1 and CDR2: SNHLY and FYNNEI. This CDR3 contains 14 residues.